What follows describes a single T cell receptor (beta chain). This sample was included in a study of blood T cell repertoires in COVID-19. Turning to the study itself: Italy, Spain and the United States were the sources of the convalescent and acute COVID-19 samples.

Methods used by the authors: Amplification from reference gene primers served as the basis for estimated nucleated cell counts. The data were produced by immunoSEQ multiplex PCR, yet TCRdb's version contains in-frame clones alone and is incomplete. The V and J calls and clone size were taken over from that table, and D and trimming were inferred from the DNA. Of 130,000 to 150,000 clones listed, approximately 86% are singletons. The CDR3 consists of 17 residues. Trimming took off 0 bases at V and 4 bases at J, with 18 bases between the two ends. Germline V lookup: CDR1 LNHNV, CDR2 YYDKDF (reference sequence).

The chain couples TRBV15 to TRBJ2-5, with a tentative D call TRBD1 (5 bases). The receptor's source is a woman in her thirties or forties with active or convalescent COVID-19. Material for sequencing was peripheral blood. DNA for the CDR3: TGTGCCACCAGCAGAGATGACTGGCAGGGCGGTCGAGAGACCCAGTACTTC. Protein sequence: CATSRDDWQGGRETQYF.